The 16 T cell receptor beta chains given below trace back to one sample, sequenced in a study of graft-versus-host responses after intestinal transplantation. Assay: immunoSEQ multiplex PCR; the TCRdb copy retains only in-frame clones and omits some. The sample lists 80,000 to 90,000 clones; roughly nine tenths were seen once. No cognate antigen is known for these TCRs. The material sequenced was unstimulated CD4+ T cells sorted from spleen or lymph node cells, taken before intestinal transplant. The origin of the receptors is a human donor who received an intestinal transplant.

CDR3 protein: CASSVEGWDNSPLHF. The CDR3 bases are TGTGCCAGCAGCGTCGAGGGTTGGGATAATTCACCCCTCCACTTT. The chain is built from TRBV9 and TRBJ1-6; D is undetermined. Germline loops: CDR1 SGDLS, CDR2 YYNGEE. Trimming took 2 bases from V and 5 from J, leaving 11 bases between them. The CDR3 sequence is 15 residues long.

The chain's CDR3 is CASSPGRVTGGEKLFF. The DNA of the CDR3 is TGTGCCAGCAGCCCCGGGCGCGTGACAGGCGGAGAAAAACTGTTTTTT. The gene calls are TRBV14 and TRBJ1-4; D perhaps matches TRBD1 (6 bases). The CDR3 loop spans 16 amino acids. V lost 4 bases and J lost 8, with 20 bases in between. Per the germline V gene, CDR1 is SGHDN and CDR2 is FVKESK.

The rearrangement joins TRBV7-3 to TRBJ1-1, with TRBD1 as a possible D gene (6 bases). V was pared by 1 base and J by 0 bases, with 12 bases between. The CDR3 is 16 residues long. Per germline, CDR1 SGHTA and CDR2 FQGTGA. This chain's CDR3 is CASSLSGGLMNTEAFF. CDR3 DNA sequence: TGTGCCAGCAGCTTAAGTGGGGGCCTTATGAACACTGAAGCTTTCTTT.

This chain joins TRBV5-8 and TRBJ2-6; D gene uncertain. The CDR3 extends over 16 amino acids. Germline V lookup: CDR1 SGHTS, CDR2 YDEGEE. Trimming shortened V by 4 bases and J by 1 base, and 12 bases separated the two germline ends. CDR3 amino acids: CASSPPTLSGANVLTF. The CDR3, as DNA: TGTGCCAGCAGCCCGCCAACTTTGTCTGGGGCCAACGTCCTGACTTTC.

The chain couples TRBV18 to TRBJ2-7; TRBD2 matches 15 bases. This CDR3 comprises 14 residues. Germline-derived CDR1 and CDR2 are KGHSH and LQKENI. V was pared by 3 bases and J by 9 bases, with 3 bases of the junction left unmatched. The CDR3 sequence: CASSPLGLAGGQYF. The DNA for the CDR3 is TGTGCCAGCTCACCCCTGGGACTAGCGGGGGGGCAGTACTTC.

The chain joins TRBV2 to TRBJ2-2, with 16 positions matching TRBD2. Germline assignment: CDR1 SNHLY and CDR2 FYNNEI. The CDR3 extends over 17 amino acids. Trimming cost V 8 bases and J 4 bases; bases outside gene matches: 7. CDR3 nucleotide sequence: TGTGCCAGCGGGGGACTAGCGGGGGGGCCGGGCACCGGGGAGCTGTTTTTT. Translating it yields CASGGLAGGPGTGELFF.

In this sample, this clone turned up a few times. The chain recombines TRBV29-1 with TRBJ2-7, with TRBD2 matching 7 bases. The CDR3 runs 12 residues. Germline CDR1 and CDR2: SQVTM and ANQGSEA. The ends lost 5 bases at V and 4 bases at J; junction bases unmatched: 5. In DNA form, the CDR3 reads TGCAGCGTTTGGGGAGGGCCATACGAGCAGTACTTC. Encoded protein: CSVWGGPYEQYF.

The chain joins TRBV10-1 to TRBJ2-1; the match to TRBD2 covers 13 bases. Germline-derived CDR1 and CDR2 are WNHNN and SYGVQD (reference sequence). The CDR3 spans 16 residues. After removal of 5 bases from V and 6 bases from J, the junction contained 7 bases not matched to a gene. In nucleotides, the CDR3 is TGCGCCAGCAGTCCCGGACTAGCGGGGGCGTTCAATGAGCAGTTCTTC. It encodes CASSPGLAGAFNEQFF.

The J gene is TRBJ2-2, the V gene TRBV5-4, with 8 bases lining up with TRBD1. CDR1 is SGHNT, CDR2 YYREEE, per germline (reference sequence). V lost 4 bases, J lost 5 bases, and 7 bases stayed unmatched. The length of the CDR3 is 15 residues. In nucleotides, the CDR3 is TGTGCCAGCAGCCGGGGGACAGGAAAGACCGGGGAGCTGTTTTTT. Its protein is CASSRGTGKTGELFF.

This chain joins TRBV6-6 and TRBJ1-6; 9 bases agree with TRBD1. The J segment lost 7 bases and the V segment lost 8 bases, leaving 12 bases of the junction unmatched. This CDR3 has 16 amino acids. The germline CDR1 and CDR2 sequences are MNHNY and SVGAGI (reference sequence). CDR3 sequence: CASLPGQGMGNSPLHF. CDR3 DNA sequence: TGTGCCAGCCTCCCGGGACAGGGAATGGGGAATTCACCCCTCCACTTT.

The chain links TRBV7-8 to TRBJ1-6; tentative D call: TRBD1 (5 bases). Germline V gene sequence: CDR1 SGHVS, CDR2 FQNEAQ. V lost 2 bases to trimming and J lost 10 bases, with 9 bases between them. The CDR3 sequence is 13 residues long. In nucleotides, the CDR3 is TGTGCCAGCAGCTTATTTGGGGGGTCACCCCTCCACTTT. Residues: CASSLFGGSPLHF.

There are a few counts of this clone. The V call is TRBV5-6, the J call TRBJ1-6, with TRBD1 identical over 8 bases. CDR1 and CDR2 (germline): SGHDT, YYEEEE. Trimming at V came to 4 bases and at J to 9 bases, leaving 6 bases not matched to a gene. This CDR3 is 14 amino acids long. CDR3 sequence: CASSKRDRTSPLHF. CDR3 DNA sequence: TGTGCCAGCAGCAAACGGGACAGGACTTCACCCCTCCACTTT.

This chain joins TRBV11-2 and TRBJ1-2, with 8 positions matching TRBD1. Unmatched junction bases numbered 11, after V lost 3 bases and J lost 2 bases. The CDR3 contains 17 residues. Germline-derived CDR1 and CDR2 are SGHAT and FQNNGV. The CDR3 coding sequence is TGTGCCAGCAGCTTTAATCCCGGACAGGGTCTGAACTATGGCTACACCTTC. This translates into CASSFNPGQGLNYGYTF. Based on the CDR3 plus reference TRBV11-2 and TRBJ1-2, the full variable domain is EAGVAQSPRYKIIEKRQSVAFWCNPISGHATLYWYQQILGQGPKLLIQFQNNGVVDDSQLPKDRFSAERLKGVDSTLKIQPAKLEDSAVYLCASSFNPGQGLNYGYTFGSGTRLTVV.

J is TRBJ1-1 and V is TRBV9; D perhaps matches TRBD1 (6 bases). The CDR3 is 15 residues long. Trimming removed 4 bases at V and 6 bases at J, with 19 bases between. The germline CDR1 and CDR2 sequences are SGDLS and YYNGEE. The CDR3 region has the DNA TGTGCCAGCAGCCCCAGACAGGACCTAACAGCTGAAGCTTTCTTT. Its translation is CASSPRQDLTAEAFF.

This clone showed up just a few times. The V gene is TRBV5-6, the J gene TRBJ2-7; tentatively, D is TRBD1 (6 bases). The CDR3 consists of 13 residues. Trimming took off 2 bases at V and 9 bases at J, with 15 bases between the two ends. Germline V gives CDR1 SGHDT, CDR2 YYEEEE. CDR3 protein: CASSFWNGGGQYF. CDR3 nucleotides: TGTGCCAGCAGCTTCTGGAATGGGGGCGGGCAGTACTTC. Looking up the rest from reference TRBV5-6 and TRBJ2-7 gives the full variable domain: DAGVTQSPTHLIKTRGQQVTLRCSPKSGHDTVSWYQQALGQGPQFIFQYYEEEERQRGNFPDRFSGHQFPNYSSELNVNALLLGDSALYLCASSFWNGGGQYFGPGTRLTVT.

The chain recombines TRBV9 with TRBJ2-2; 10 bases are a match to TRBD2. The trim removed 3 bases at V and 1 base at J, leaving 12 bases unmatched. The CDR3 runs 19 residues. CDR1 is SGDLS and CDR2 is YYNGEE in the germline V gene. The CDR3 DNA sequence: TGTGCCAGCAGCGCGCCCCGACCTAGCGGGGGCCAGAACACCGGGGAGCTGTTTTTT. This gives the protein CASSAPRPSGGQNTGELFF.